Each of the 2 T cell receptor beta chains below was sequenced from the same sample in a study of human thymus T cells. Repertoires were generated with immunoSEQ multiplex PCR, while TCRdb's copy carries only in-frame clones and drops some. The sample has roughly 130,000 clones; around 94% are singletons. The study used thymus tissue resected during corrective heart surgery. The sequencing input was thymus tissue. The receptors derive from a boy younger than two with a congenital heart defect but otherwise immunologically healthy.

This clone was seen once. The rearrangement joins TRBV2 to TRBJ1-2; no clear D gene. V was trimmed by 6 bases and J by 4 bases, leaving 18 bases between them. Germline V gene sequence: CDR1 SNHLY, CDR2 FYNNEI. This CDR3 is 15 amino acids long. In DNA form, the CDR3 reads TGTGCCAGCAGACTCATAACGGGGTACGGCTATGGCTACACCTTC. It codes for CASRLITGYGYGYTF. The full variable domain, in which reference TRBV2 and TRBJ1-2 provide the parts outside the CDR3, is EPEVTQTPSHQVTQMGQEVILRCVPISNHLYFYWYRQILGQKVEFLVSFYNNEISEKSEIFDDQFSVERPDGSNFTLKIRSTKLEDSAMYFCASRLITGYGYGYTFGSGTRLTVV.

The chain is built from TRBV27 and TRBJ1-6, with D perhaps matching TRBD1 (6 bases). CDR1 and CDR2 (germline): MNHEY, SMNVEV (reference sequence). The CDR3 runs to 19 residues. V was clipped by 4 bases and J by 0 bases, with 19 bases between them. CDR3 sequence reads: CASSSSNDTGSSYNSPLHF. CDR3 sequence (DNA): TGTGCCAGCAGTTCATCAAATGATACAGGGAGCTCCTATAATTCACCCCTCCACTTT.